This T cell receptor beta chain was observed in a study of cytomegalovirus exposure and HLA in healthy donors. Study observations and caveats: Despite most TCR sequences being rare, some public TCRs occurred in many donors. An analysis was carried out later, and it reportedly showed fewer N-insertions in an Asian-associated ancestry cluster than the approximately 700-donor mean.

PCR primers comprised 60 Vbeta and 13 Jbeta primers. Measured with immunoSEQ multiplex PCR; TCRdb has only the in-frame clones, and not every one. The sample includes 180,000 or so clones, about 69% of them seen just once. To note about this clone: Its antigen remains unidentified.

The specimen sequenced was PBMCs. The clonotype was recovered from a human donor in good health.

DNA for the CDR3: TGTGCCAGCAGCTCCCAACAGGGGTCACCCCTCCACTTT. Protein: CASSSQQGSPLHF. The rearrangement links TRBV7-3 to TRBJ1-6; 7 nucleotides align to TRBD1. J lost 10 bases, V lost 4 bases, and 4 bases had no gene match. Per germline, CDR1 SGHTA and CDR2 FQGTGA. There are 13 residues in the CDR3.